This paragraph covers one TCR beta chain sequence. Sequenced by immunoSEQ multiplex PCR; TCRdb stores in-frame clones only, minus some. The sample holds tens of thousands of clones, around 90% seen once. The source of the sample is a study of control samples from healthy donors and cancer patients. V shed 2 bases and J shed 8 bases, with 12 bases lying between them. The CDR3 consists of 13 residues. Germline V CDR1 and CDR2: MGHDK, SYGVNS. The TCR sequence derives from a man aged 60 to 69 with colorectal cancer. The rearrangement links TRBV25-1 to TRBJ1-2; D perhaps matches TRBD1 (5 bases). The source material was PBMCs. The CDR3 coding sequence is TGTGCCAGCAGTGAAGGGCAGGGATACGGCTACACCTTC. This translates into CASSEGQGYGYTF.